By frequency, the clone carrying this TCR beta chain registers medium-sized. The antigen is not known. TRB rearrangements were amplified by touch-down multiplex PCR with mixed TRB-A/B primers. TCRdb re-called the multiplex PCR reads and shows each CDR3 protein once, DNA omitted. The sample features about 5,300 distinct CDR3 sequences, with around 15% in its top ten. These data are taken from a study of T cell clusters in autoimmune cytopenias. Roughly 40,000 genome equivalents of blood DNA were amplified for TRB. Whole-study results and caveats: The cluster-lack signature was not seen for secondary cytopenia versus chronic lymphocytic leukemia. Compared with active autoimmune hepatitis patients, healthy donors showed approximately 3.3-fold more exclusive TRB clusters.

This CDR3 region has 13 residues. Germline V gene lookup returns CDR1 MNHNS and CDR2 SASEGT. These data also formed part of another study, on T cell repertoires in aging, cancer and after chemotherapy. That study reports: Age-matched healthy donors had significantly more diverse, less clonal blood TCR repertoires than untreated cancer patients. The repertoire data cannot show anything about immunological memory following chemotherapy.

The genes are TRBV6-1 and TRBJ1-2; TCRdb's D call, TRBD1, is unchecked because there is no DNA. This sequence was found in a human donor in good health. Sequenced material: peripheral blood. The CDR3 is CASRPGQAYGYTF.